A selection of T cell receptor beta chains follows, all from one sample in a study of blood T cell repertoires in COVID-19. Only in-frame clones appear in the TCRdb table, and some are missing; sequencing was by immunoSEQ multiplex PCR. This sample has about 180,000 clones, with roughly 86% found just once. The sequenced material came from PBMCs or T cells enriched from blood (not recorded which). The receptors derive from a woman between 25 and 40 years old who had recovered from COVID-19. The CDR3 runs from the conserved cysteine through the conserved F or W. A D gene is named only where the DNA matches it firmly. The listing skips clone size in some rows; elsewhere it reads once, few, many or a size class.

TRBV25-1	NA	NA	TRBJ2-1	TGTGCCAGCTCAGGATCCACAGGGAGCTCCTACAATGAGCAGTTCTTC	CASSGSTGSSYNEQFF
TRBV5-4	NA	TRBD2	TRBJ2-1	TGTGCCAGCAGCTTGGTCGGGAGGGGCTCCTACAATGAGCAGTTCTTC	CASSLVGRGSYNEQFF
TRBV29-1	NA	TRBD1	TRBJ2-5	TGCAGCTTTGGGACAGGGGGTTCAGAGACCCAGTACTTC	CSFGTGGSETQYF
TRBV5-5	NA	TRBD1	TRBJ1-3	TGTGCCAGCAGCTCCGCCGGGACAGGGGGCGCGTGGGCTGGAAACACCATATATTTT	CASSSAGTGGAWAGNTIYF
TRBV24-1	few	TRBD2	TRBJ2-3	TGTGCCACCAGACCGGGGGGAGGCCGAAGCACAGATACGCAGTATTTT	CATRPGGGRSTDTQYF
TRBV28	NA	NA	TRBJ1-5	TGTGCCAGCAGTTTTGCAGGTGGGGGGGAGCCCCAGCATTTT	CASSFAGGGEPQHF
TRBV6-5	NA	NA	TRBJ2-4	TGTGCCAGCAGTTACCAAGGGACACCCGTCAGGATTCAGTACTTC	CASSYQGTPVRIQYF
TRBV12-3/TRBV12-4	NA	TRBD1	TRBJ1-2	TGTGCCAGCAGCCTGGGACAGCACTATGGCTACACCTTC	CASSLGQHYGYTF
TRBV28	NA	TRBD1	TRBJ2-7	TGTGCCAGCAGTCCAGTGGACAGGGCCCCCTACGAGCAGTACTTC	CASSPVDRAPYEQYF
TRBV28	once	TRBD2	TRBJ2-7	TGTGCCAGCAGTTCTAGCGGGGGTGCCTACGAGCAGTACTTC	CASSSSGGAYEQYF
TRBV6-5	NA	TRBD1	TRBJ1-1	TGTGCCAGCAGTTACGGGACAGAGAGCACTGAAGCTTTCTTT	CASSYGTESTEAFF
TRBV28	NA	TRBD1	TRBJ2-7	TGTGCCAGCAGTTTCCCCCGGACAGGGGGTTACGAGCAGTACTTC	CASSFPRTGGYEQYF
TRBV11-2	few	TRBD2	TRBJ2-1	TGTGCCAGCAGCCCCCTGGGGGGGTACAATGAGCAGTTCTTC	CASSPLGGYNEQFF
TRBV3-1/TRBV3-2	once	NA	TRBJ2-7	TGTGCCAGCAGCCAAGAGGCCGGGGGGCAGTACTTC	CASSQEAGGQYF
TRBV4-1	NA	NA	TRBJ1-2	TGCGCCAGCAGCCAAGGCCTGGGCCCGAATAACTATGGCTACACCTTC	CASSQGLGPNNYGYTF
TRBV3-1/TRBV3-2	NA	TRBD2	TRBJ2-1	TGTGCCAGCAGCTTTACCGGGACTAGCGGGAGCAATGAGCAGTTCTTC	CASSFTGTSGSNEQFF
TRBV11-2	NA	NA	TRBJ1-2	TGTGCCAGCAGCTTAGATCCATACGAGGTCTATGGCTACACCTTC	CASSLDPYEVYGYTF
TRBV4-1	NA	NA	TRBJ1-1	TGCGCCAGCAGCCAAGAGACAGGGAACACTGAAGCTTTCTTT	CASSQETGNTEAFF
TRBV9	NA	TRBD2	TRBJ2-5	TGTGCCAGCAGCTCCCGGACTAGTCAAGAGACCCAGTACTTC	CASSSRTSQETQYF
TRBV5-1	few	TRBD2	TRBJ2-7	TGCGCCAGCAGCTTGGAATCCCCTTGGGCGGGAGGGCACGAGCAGTACTTC	CASSLESPWAGGHEQYF
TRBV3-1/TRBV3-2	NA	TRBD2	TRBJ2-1	TGTGCCAGCAGCCAAGTATCCGGTAGCGGGAGTCGTTACAATGAGCAGTTCTTC	CASSQVSGSGSRYNEQFF
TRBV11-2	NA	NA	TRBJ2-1	TGTGCCAGCAGCTTATATGGGCATGAGCAGTTCTTC	CASSLYGHEQFF
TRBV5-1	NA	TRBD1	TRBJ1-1	TGCGCCAGCAGCTTGGGGGGACAGGAACACACTGAAGCTTTCTTT	CASSLGGQEHTEAFF
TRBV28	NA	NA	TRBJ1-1	TGTGCCAGCAGTTCACCGGGAGCCCCAAGGGGCACTGAAGCTTTCTTT	CASSSPGAPRGTEAFF
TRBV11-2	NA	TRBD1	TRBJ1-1	TGTGCCAGCAGTCCCGGGACAGGATTAATGAACACTGAAGCTTTCTTT	CASSPGTGLMNTEAFF
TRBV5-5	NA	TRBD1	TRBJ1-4	TGTGCCAGCAGCCACAGACAGGGTGCCACAACTAATGAAAAACTGTTTTTT	CASSHRQGATTNEKLFF
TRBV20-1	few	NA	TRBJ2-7	TGCAGTGCCCCCGTTTCGTACGAGCAGTACTTC	CSAPVSYEQYF